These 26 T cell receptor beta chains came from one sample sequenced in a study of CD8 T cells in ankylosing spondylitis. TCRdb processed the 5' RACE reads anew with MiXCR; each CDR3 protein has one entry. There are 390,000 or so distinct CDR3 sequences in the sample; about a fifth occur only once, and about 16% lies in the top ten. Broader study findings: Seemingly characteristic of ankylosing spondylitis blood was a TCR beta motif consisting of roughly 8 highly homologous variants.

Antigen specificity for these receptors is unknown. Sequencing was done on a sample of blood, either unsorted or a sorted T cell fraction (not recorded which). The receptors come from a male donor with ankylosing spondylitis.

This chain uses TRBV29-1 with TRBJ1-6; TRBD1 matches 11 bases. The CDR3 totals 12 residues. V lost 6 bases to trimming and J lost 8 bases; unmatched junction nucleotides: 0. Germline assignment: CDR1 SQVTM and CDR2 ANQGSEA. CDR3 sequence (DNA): TGCAGCGTGGGACAGGGGGATTCACCCCTCCACTTT. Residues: CSVGQGDSPLHF.

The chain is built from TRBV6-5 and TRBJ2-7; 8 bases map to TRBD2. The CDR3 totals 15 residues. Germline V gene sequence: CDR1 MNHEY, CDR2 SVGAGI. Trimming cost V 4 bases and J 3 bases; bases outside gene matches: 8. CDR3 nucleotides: TGTGCCAGCAGTTTTCCCTCCGGGAGGGACTACGAGCAGTACTTC. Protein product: CASSFPSGRDYEQYF.

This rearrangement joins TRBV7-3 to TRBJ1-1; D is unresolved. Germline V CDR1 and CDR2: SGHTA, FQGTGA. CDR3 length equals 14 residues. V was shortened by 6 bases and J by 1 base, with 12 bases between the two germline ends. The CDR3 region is CASSSAGSNTEAFF. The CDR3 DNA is TGTGCCAGCAGTTCCGCGGGATCGAACACTGAAGCTTTCTTT.

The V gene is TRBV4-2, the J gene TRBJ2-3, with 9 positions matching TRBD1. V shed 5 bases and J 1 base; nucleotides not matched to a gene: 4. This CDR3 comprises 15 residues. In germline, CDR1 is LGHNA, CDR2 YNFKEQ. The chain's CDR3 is CASSKGQGGTDTQYF. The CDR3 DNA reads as TGTGCCAGCAGCAAGGGACAGGGCGGCACAGATACGCAGTATTTT.

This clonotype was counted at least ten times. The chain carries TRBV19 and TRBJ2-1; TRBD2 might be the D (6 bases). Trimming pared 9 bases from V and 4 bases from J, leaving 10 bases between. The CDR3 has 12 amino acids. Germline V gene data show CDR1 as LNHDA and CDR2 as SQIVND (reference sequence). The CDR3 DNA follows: TGTGCCAGCTCTCGGGGGTACAATGAGCAGTTCTTC. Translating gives CASSRGYNEQFF. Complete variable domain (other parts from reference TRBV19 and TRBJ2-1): DGGITQSPKYLFRKEGQNVTLSCEQNLNHDAMYWYRQDPGQGLRLIYYSQIVNDFQKGDIAEGYSVSREKKESFPLTVTSAQKNPTAFYLCASSRGYNEQFFGPGTRLTVL.

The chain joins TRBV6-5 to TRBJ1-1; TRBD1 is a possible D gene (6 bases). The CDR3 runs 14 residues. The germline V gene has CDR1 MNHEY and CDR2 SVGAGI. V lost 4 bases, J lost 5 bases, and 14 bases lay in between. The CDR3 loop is CASSSGTSVTEAFF. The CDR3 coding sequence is TGTGCCAGCAGTTCCGGGACATCGGTTACTGAAGCTTTCTTT.

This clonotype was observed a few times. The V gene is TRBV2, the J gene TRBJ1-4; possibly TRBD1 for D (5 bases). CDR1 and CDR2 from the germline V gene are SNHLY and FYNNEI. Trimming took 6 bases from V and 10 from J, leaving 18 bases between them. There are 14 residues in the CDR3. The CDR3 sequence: CASRTSGLLGKLFF. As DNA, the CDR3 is TGTGCCAGCAGAACCTCAGGGTTGTTGGGAAAACTGTTTTTT.

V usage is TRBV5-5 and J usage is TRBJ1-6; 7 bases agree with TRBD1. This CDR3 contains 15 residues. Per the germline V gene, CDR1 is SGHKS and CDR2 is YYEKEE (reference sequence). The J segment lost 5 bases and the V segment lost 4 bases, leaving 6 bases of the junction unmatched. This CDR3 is CASSMTGNDNSPLHF. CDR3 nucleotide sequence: TGTGCCAGCAGCATGACAGGGAACGATAATTCACCCCTCCACTTT.

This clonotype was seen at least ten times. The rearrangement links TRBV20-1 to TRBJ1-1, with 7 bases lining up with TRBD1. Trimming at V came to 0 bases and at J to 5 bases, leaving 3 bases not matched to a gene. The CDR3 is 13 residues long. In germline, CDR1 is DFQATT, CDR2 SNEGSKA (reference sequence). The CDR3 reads CSARDLRGTEAFF. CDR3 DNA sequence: TGCAGTGCTAGAGATCTCAGGGGGACTGAAGCTTTCTTT.

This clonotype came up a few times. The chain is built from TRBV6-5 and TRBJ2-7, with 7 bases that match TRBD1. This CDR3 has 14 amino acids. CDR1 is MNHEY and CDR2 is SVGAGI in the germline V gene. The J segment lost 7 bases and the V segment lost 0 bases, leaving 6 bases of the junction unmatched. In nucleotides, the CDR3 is TGTGCCAGCAGTTACTCGGGTCCACAGGGGGAGCAGTACTTC. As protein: CASSYSGPQGEQYF.

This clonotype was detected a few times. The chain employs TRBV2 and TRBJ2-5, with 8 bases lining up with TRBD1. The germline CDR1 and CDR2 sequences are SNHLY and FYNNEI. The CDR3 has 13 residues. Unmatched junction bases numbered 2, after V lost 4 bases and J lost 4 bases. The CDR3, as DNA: TGTGCCAGCAGTGCTGACAGGGGAGAGACCCAGTACTTC. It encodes CASSADRGETQYF.

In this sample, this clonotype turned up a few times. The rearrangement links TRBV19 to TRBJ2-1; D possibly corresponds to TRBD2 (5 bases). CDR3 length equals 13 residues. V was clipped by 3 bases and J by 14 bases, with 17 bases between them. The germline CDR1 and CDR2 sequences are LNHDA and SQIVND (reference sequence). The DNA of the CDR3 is TGTGCCAGTAGTATTGGCCGTGGTCTAGCAGAGTTCTTC. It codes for CASSIGRGLAEFF. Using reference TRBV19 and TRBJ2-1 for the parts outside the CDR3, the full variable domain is DGGITQSPKYLFRKEGQNVTLSCEQNLNHDAMYWYRQDPGQGLRLIYYSQIVNDFQKGDIAEGYSVSREKKESFPLTVTSAQKNPTAFYLCASSIGRGLAEFFGPGTRLTVL.

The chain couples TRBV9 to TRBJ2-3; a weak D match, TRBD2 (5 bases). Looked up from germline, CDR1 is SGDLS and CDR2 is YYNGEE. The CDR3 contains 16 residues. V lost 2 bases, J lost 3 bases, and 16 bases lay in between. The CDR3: CASSVLATWETDTQYF. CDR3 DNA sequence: TGTGCCAGCAGCGTCTTGGCTACCTGGGAGACAGATACGCAGTATTTT.

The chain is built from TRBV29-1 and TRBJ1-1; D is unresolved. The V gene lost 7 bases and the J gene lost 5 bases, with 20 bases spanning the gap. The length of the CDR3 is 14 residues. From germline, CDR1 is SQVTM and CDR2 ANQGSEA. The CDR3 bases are TGCAGCGCCACTCAGGTTTCGGTGTCGACTGAAGCTTTCTTT. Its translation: CSATQVSVSTEAFF. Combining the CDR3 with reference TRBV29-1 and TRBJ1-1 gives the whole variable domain SAVISQKPSRDICQRGTSLTIQCQVDSQVTMMFWYRQQPGQSLTLIATANQGSEATYESGFVIDKFPISRPNLTFSTLTVSNMSPEDSSIYLCSATQVSVSTEAFFGQGTRLTVV.

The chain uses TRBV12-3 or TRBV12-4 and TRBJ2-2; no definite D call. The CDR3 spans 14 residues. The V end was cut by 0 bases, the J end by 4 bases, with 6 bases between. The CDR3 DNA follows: TGTGCCAGCAGTTTAGCTCGGTCCACCGGGGAGCTGTTTTTT. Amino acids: CASSLARSTGELFF.

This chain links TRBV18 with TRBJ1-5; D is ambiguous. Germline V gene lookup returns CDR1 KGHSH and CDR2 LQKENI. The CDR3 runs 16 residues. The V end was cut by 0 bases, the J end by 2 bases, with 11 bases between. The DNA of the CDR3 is TGTGCCAGCTCACCACCGTCAGCCCGCGGCAATCAGCCCCAGCATTTT. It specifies CASSPPSARGNQPQHF.

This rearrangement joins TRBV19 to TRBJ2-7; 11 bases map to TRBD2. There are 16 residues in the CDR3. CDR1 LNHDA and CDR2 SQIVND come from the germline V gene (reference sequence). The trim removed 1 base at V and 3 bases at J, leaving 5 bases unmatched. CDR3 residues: CASSIATSGIHYEQYF. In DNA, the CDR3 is TGTGCCAGTAGTATAGCGACTAGCGGGATCCACTACGAGCAGTACTTC.

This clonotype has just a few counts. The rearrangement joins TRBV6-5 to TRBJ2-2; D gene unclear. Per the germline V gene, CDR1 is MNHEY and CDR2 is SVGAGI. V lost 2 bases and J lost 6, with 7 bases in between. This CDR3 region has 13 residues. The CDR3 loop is CASSYVSSGELFF. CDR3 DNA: TGTGCCAGCAGTTACGTTAGTTCCGGGGAGCTGTTTTTT.

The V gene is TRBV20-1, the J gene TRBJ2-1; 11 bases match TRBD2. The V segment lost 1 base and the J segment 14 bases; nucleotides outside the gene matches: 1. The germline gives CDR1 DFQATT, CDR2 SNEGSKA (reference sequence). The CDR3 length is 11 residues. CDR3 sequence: CSARVLAGEFF. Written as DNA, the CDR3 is TGCAGTGCTAGAGTACTAGCGGGAGAGTTCTTC.

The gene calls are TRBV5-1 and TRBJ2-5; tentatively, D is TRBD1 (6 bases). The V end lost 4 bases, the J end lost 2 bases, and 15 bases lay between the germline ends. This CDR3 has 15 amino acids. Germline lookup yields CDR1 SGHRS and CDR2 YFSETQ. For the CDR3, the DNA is TGCGCCAGCAGCCGGAGGACGGGACAACAAGAGACCCAGTACTTC. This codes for CASSRRTGQQETQYF.

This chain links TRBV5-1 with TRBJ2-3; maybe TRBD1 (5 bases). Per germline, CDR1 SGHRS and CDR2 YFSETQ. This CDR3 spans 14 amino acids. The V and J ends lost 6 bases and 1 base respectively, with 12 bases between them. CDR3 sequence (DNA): TGCGCCAGCATCCCTGGGGCCGGCACAGATACGCAGTATTTT. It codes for CASIPGAGTDTQYF.

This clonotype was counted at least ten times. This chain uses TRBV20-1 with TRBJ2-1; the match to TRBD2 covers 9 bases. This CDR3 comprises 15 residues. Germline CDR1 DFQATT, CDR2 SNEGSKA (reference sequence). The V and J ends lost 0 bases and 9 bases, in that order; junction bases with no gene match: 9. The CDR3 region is CSARDVLAGFSEQFF. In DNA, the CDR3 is TGCAGTGCTAGAGATGTCCTAGCGGGATTTAGTGAGCAGTTCTTC.

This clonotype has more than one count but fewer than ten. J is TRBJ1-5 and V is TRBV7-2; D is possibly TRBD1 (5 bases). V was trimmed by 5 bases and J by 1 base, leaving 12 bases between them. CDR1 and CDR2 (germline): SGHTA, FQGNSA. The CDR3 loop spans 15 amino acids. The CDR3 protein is CASSMGRPSNQPQHF. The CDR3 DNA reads TGTGCCAGCAGCATGGGGCGGCCAAGCAATCAGCCCCAGCATTTT.

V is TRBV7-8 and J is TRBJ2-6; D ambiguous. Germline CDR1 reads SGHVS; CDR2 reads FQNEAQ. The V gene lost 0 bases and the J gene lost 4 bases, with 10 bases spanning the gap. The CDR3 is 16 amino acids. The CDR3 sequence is CASSLAILAGANVLTF. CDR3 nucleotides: TGTGCCAGCAGCTTAGCGATTCTGGCCGGGGCCAACGTCCTGACTTTC.

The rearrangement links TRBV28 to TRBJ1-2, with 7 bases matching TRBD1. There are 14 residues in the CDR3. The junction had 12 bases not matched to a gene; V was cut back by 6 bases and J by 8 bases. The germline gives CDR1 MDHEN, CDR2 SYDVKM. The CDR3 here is CASSRPRQGRGYTF. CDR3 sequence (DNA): TGTGCCAGCAGCCGCCCCCGACAGGGCAGGGGCTACACCTTC.

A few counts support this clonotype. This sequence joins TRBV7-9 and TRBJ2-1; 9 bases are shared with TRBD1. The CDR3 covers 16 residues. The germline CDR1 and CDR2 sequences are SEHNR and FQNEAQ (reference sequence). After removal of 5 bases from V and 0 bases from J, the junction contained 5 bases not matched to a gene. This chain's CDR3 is CASSRTGASSYNEQFF. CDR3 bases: TGTGCCAGCAGCCGGACAGGGGCTAGCTCCTACAATGAGCAGTTCTTC.